Following are 5 T cell receptor beta chains from one sample sequenced in a study of OX40 agonist ivuxolimab in advanced cancers. Library method: the immunoSEQ multiplex PCR assay. The immuneACCESS repertoire file appears here via TCRdb, limited to in-frame rearrangements. These files lack a portion of the clones; in checked studies, under half of the deficit traces to unresolved V genes, and the cause of the others is not known. This sample gives about 47,000 clones in total; 80% to 85% of them show up just once. Roughly 23% of the sample comes from the top ten. The sample was CD4+ or CD8+ T cells sorted from blood, taken in a trial of the OX40 agonist ivuxolimab. The receptors were sampled from an adult with an advanced solid tumor such as melanoma, head and neck, liver or kidney cancer.

Details on this clone: A junction end diverges from the germline sequence, so it may reflect a read error. V is TRBV6-4 and J is TRBJ2-6, with D possibly called TRBD1 or TRBD2 (5 bases each). Germline values: CDR1 MRHNA, CDR2 SNTAGT. The CDR3 runs to 15 residues. The CDR3 here is CASGEGPSGANVLTF. CDR3 nucleotide sequence: TGTGCCAGCGGTGAGGGGCCCTCTGGGGCCAACGTCCTGACTTTC.

This clone was recorded a few times. The chain couples TRBV27 to TRBJ1-5, with D perhaps matching TRBD1 (5 bases). Germline CDR1 and CDR2: MNHEY and SMNVEV (reference sequence). CDR3 length: 14 residues. V was trimmed by 3 bases and J by 7 bases, leaving 13 bases between them. CDR3 region: CASSLGQGYQPQHF. As DNA, the CDR3 is TGTGCCAGCAGTTTGGGGCAGGGTTACCAGCCCCAGCATTTT.

The chain employs TRBV27 and TRBJ2-1; D gene uncertain. Trimming removed 3 bases at V and 7 bases at J, with 10 bases between. This CDR3 contains 13 residues. Germline-derived CDR1 and CDR2 are MNHEY and SMNVEV (reference sequence). The CDR3 spells CASSFEVTNEQFF. The CDR3 bases are TGTGCCAGCAGTTTTGAGGTTACAAATGAGCAGTTCTTC.

The genes are TRBV9 and TRBJ2-7, with 8 bases that match TRBD1. The junction had 10 bases not matched to a gene; V was cut back by 3 bases and J by 5 bases. In germline, CDR1 is SGDLS, CDR2 YYNGEE. This CDR3 has 15 residues. CDR3 nucleotide sequence: TGTGCCAGCAGCGGGGACGGGGTGGGACAGGACGAGCAGTACTTC. Protein product: CASSGDGVGQDEQYF.

A few counts support this clone. This rearrangement joins TRBV27 to TRBJ2-7, with 8 bases matching TRBD1. Trimming at V came to 3 bases and at J to 6 bases, leaving 7 bases not matched to a gene. CDR1 is MNHEY, CDR2 SMNVEV, per germline (reference sequence). The CDR3 contains 14 residues. CDR3 nucleotides: TGTGCCAGCAGTTTGACAGGGGACTTGGGCGAGCAGTACTTC. It specifies CASSLTGDLGEQYF.